This TCR beta chain was obtained from a study of T cells in Graves' hyperthyroidism and ophthalmopathy. Amplified TCR beta CDR3 regions came from RNA transcripts. HTBI primers were employed in a first-round RT-PCR of the TCR CDR3. TCRdb fed the multiplex PCR reads into MiXCR, producing one record per CDR3 protein. The top ten hold 25% to 35% of the sample, which has 490,000 or so distinct CDR3 sequences, about 16% seen once. Sequencing used blood. The TCR comes from a woman aged 30 to 39 with Graves' ophthalmopathy.

CDR3: CASSIDTETNQETQYF. The CDR3 DNA reads as TGTGCCAGTAGTATAGATACAGAGACTAATCAAGAGACCCAGTACTTC. The V gene is TRBV19, the J gene TRBJ2-5; D is perhaps TRBD2 (5 bases). The CDR3 is 16 residues long. Germline loops: CDR1 LNHDA, CDR2 SQIVND (reference sequence). The V gene lost 0 bases and the J gene lost 2 bases, with 13 bases spanning the gap.